This TCR beta chain was found in a study of glioma-infiltrating T cells. Whole-study findings and limits: Only very few CDR3 sequences appeared in both tissue and blood.

Using RNA template, CDR3s of TCR alpha and beta were amplified with iRepertoire arm-PCR. TCRdb re-analysed the multiplex PCR reads in MiXCR, keeping a single row per CDR3 protein. The sample records about 190,000 distinct CDR3 sequences, 25% to 35% being singletons. Regarding this clonotype: No antigen is known for it.

The germline CDR1 and CDR2 sequences are SGHDT and YYEEEE. V was clipped by 6 bases and J by 0 bases; unmatched bases: 18. The CDR3 is 19 amino acids. The sequencing sample was made of glioma tissue, nonneoplastic brain tissue, or PBMCs (not recorded which). The source is a human donor with low-grade glioma or glioblastoma, undergoing nonglioma brain surgery, or in good health (not recorded which). The chain carries TRBV5-6 and TRBJ2-1, with 7 bases identical to TRBD2. The CDR3 spells CASISIGLAVMSSYNEQFF. In DNA, the CDR3 is TGTGCCAGCATCTCTATTGGGCTAGCGGTTATGAGCTCCTACAATGAGCAGTTCTTC.